This entry lists 28 T cell receptor beta chains sequenced from one sample in a study of neurological immune-mediated disorders. As for time point: longitudinal time-point 1 (baseline). TCRdb itself ran the 5' RACE reads through MiXCR, one entry per CDR3 protein. The table records 64,000 or so distinct CDR3 sequences, 9.5% to 13% of them present only once. Sequenced input: PBMCs. The receptor source for this set is a man aged 30-40 years in good health.

This clonotype has a count of ten or more. The chain carries TRBV20-1 and TRBJ2-4; TRBD2 aligns across 11 bases. V trimming: 5 bases; J trimming: 1 base; junction bases outside the gene matches: 13. The germline V gene encodes CDR1 DFQATT and CDR2 SNEGSKA (reference sequence). This CDR3 region has 18 residues. The CDR3 is CSADLAGGELTAKNIQYF. CDR3 DNA sequence: TGCAGTGCTGATCTAGCGGGAGGCGAGTTAACGGCCAAAAACATTCAGTACTTC.

In its sample, this clonotype was seen many times. The chain uses TRBV12-3 or TRBV12-4 and TRBJ2-7; weak D call: TRBD1 (6 bases). This CDR3 is 15 amino acids long. The germline V and J ends were trimmed by 3 bases and 4 bases, with 16 bases remaining between them. CDR3: CASSFSTPGQYEQYF. The CDR3 DNA reads TGTGCCAGCAGTTTTTCTACTCCGGGACAATACGAGCAGTACTTC.

This clonotype has a handful of counts. V usage is TRBV20-1 and J usage is TRBJ2-1; 14 nucleotides agree with TRBD2. The CDR3 covers 20 residues. The V segment lost 3 bases and the J segment 12 bases; nucleotides outside the gene matches: 25. Germline V gene sequence: CDR1 DFQATT, CDR2 SNEGSKA (reference sequence). The CDR3: CSARPTGTSGSPDLLGAQFF. Here the CDR3 DNA reads TGCAGTGCTAGGCCTACGGGGACTAGCGGGAGTCCAGATCTGTTAGGGGCGCAGTTCTTC.

Ten or more counts support this clonotype. The V gene is TRBV12-3 or TRBV12-4, the J gene TRBJ1-5; 8 bases are shared with TRBD1. The CDR3 has 15 amino acids. The J segment lost 1 base and the V segment lost 6 bases, leaving 5 bases of the junction unmatched. The CDR3 region is CASRSDRASNQPQHF. As DNA, the CDR3 is TGTGCCAGCAGGTCGGACAGGGCAAGCAATCAGCCCCAGCATTTT.

V gene TRBV3-1 combines with J gene TRBJ2-3; D gene ambiguous. V shed 5 bases and J shed 4 bases, with 10 bases lying between them. This CDR3 is 13 amino acids long. Germline V gene sequence: CDR1 LGHDT, CDR2 YNNKEL (reference sequence). The CDR3 nucleotides read TGTGCCAGCAGCTCGACGGTTTCAGATACGCAGTATTTT. This encodes CASSSTVSDTQYF.

The chain links TRBV4-1 to TRBJ2-7; D possibly corresponds to TRBD2 (6 bases). The CDR3 is 19 residues long. Germline assignment: CDR1 MGHRA and CDR2 YSYEKL. Trimming cost V 1 base and J 6 bases, with 28 bases left between them. The CDR3 sequence is CASSQVGPQGELGTGEQYF. The CDR3 nucleotides are TGCGCCAGCAGCCAAGTCGGGCCCCAAGGGGAATTGGGGACTGGCGAGCAGTACTTC.

In this sample, this clonotype turned up a few times. This may come from a read error, since a much larger clone is one base off. V and J are TRBV28 and TRBJ1-5; the D gene is possibly TRBD1 (5 bases). This CDR3 region has 16 residues. Per the germline V gene, CDR1 is MDHEN and CDR2 is SYDVKM. This chain's CDR3 is CVSSFLKGEDNQPQHF. In DNA form, the CDR3 reads TGTGTCAGCAGTTTTTTGAAAGGGGAAGACAATCAGCCCCAGCATTTT.

This clonotype was observed a few times. The chain joins TRBV5-1 to TRBJ1-1; weak D call: TRBD1 (5 bases). The V end was cut by 4 bases, the J end by 4 bases, with 14 bases between. This CDR3 has 14 amino acids. The germline CDR1 and CDR2 sequences are SGHRS and YFSETQ. CDR3: CASSRGGGGTEAFF. DNA of the CDR3: TGCGCCAGCAGCCGCGGGGGTGGAGGCACTGAAGCTTTCTTT.

V is TRBV27 and J is TRBJ2-7; 7 nucleotides match TRBD1. Germline loops: CDR1 MNHEY, CDR2 SMNVEV (reference sequence). The CDR3 is 13 amino acids. Unmatched junction bases numbered 6, after V lost 5 bases and J lost 5 bases. The CDR3 loop is CASSPRQGHEQYF. For the CDR3, the DNA is TGTGCCAGCAGTCCAAGACAGGGCCACGAGCAGTACTTC.

This clonotype was seen ten or more times. The chain is built from TRBV7-2 and TRBJ2-1; possibly TRBD1 for D (5 bases). The CDR3 loop spans 13 amino acids. Germline-derived CDR1 and CDR2 are SGHTA and FQGNSA. The ends were cut back, 5 bases at V and 9 bases at J, with 14 bases in the middle. CDR3 sequence: CASSLRTNTEQFF. The DNA of the CDR3 is TGTGCCAGCAGCCTCCGGACAAATACTGAGCAGTTCTTC.

This clonotype was recorded a few times. The chain uses TRBV5-5 and TRBJ1-1, with D maybe TRBD1 (5 bases). Per germline, CDR1 SGHKS and CDR2 YYEKEE (reference sequence). The CDR3 is 15 amino acids. Trimming took off 4 bases at V and 11 bases at J, with 24 bases between the two ends. The CDR3 bases are TGTGCCAGCAGCGTACTGGTGGGGGACCCAGGGAATGCTTTCTTT. This translates into CASSVLVGDPGNAFF.

This clonotype has a count of ten or more. The chain recombines TRBV29-1 with TRBJ1-2, with D perhaps TRBD1 (5 bases). Germline CDR1 is SQVTM and CDR2 is ANQGSEA. This CDR3 has 13 amino acids. V lost 6 bases to trimming and J lost 8 bases, with 19 bases between them. The CDR3 region has the DNA TGCAGCGTAGAAAAGCGGGGGGTGGACGGCTACACCTTC. This sequence encodes CSVEKRGVDGYTF.

This clonotype was counted ten times or more. The V gene is TRBV20-1, the J gene TRBJ1-1, with TRBD1 as a possible D gene (5 bases). Trimming took off 3 bases at V and 1 base at J, with 12 bases between the two ends. The CDR3 covers 14 residues. Germline CDR1 and CDR2: DFQATT and SNEGSKA (reference sequence). CDR3: CSASQGVWNTEAFF. In nucleotides, the CDR3 is TGCAGTGCTAGCCAGGGCGTTTGGAACACTGAAGCTTTCTTT.

Ten or more counts support this clonotype. The genes are TRBV7-2 and TRBJ2-1, with 8 bases matching TRBD2. The CDR3 runs 15 residues. V lost 1 base and J lost 7; bases outside the gene matches: 6. The germline CDR1 and CDR2 sequences are SGHTA and FQGNSA. CDR3 bases: TGTGCCAGCAGCTTAGGGTTCGCGGGAGGAAATGAGCAGTTCTTC. This translates into CASSLGFAGGNEQFF.

This clonotype showed up many times. The V and J genes are TRBV7-3 and TRBJ2-5; D might be TRBD2 (6 bases). The CDR3 runs 14 residues. V was cut by 5 bases and J by 2 bases, with 12 bases left in between. Germline V gene data show CDR1 as SGHTA and CDR2 as FQGTGA. The CDR3 bases are TGTGCCAGCAGCCCAAGCGGGCCGCAAGAGACCCAGTACTTC. Translation gives CASSPSGPQETQYF.

This clonotype was recorded many times. The rearrangement uses TRBV12-3 or TRBV12-4 and TRBJ2-2; D is uncertain. V was shortened by 2 bases and J by 3 bases, with 4 bases between the two germline ends. CDR3 length: 13 residues. CDR3 nucleotides: TGTGCCAGCAGTTTATGGGACACCGGGGAGCTGTTTTTT. Translation gives CASSLWDTGELFF.

This chain connects TRBV7-2 to TRBJ2-1; D might be TRBD2 (5 bases). Trimming removed 0 bases at V and 2 bases at J, with 11 bases between. The germline CDR1 and CDR2 sequences are SGHTA and FQGNSA. CDR3 length equals 16 residues. The CDR3: CASSLAFSGTYNEQFF. DNA for the CDR3: TGTGCCAGCAGCTTAGCGTTTTCGGGGACCTACAATGAGCAGTTCTTC. The full variable domain, with the rest looked up from reference TRBV7-2 and TRBJ2-1, is GAGVSQSPSNKVTEKGKDVELRCDPISGHTALYWYRQSLGQGLEFLIYFQGNSAPDKSGLPSDRFSAERTGGSVSTLTIQRTQQEDSAVYLCASSLAFSGTYNEQFFGPGTRLTVL.

This clonotype was picked up many times. The genes are TRBV3-1 and TRBJ1-1; D remains ambiguous. Trimming removed 1 base from V and 6 bases from J, with 6 bases in between. The CDR3 spans 12 residues. Germline values: CDR1 LGHDT, CDR2 YNNKEL (reference sequence). The chain's CDR3 is CASSQGPSEAFF. The CDR3 coding sequence is TGTGCCAGCAGCCAAGGGCCCTCTGAAGCTTTCTTT.

At least ten counts were recorded for this clonotype. The chain links TRBV9 to TRBJ2-3; either TRBD1 or TRBD2 may supply D (5 bases each). Trimming shortened V by 3 bases and J by 4 bases, and 15 bases separated the two germline ends. CDR1 is SGDLS and CDR2 is YYNGEE in the germline V gene. The CDR3 has 15 amino acids. CDR3 DNA: TGTGCCAGCAGCGCCCATCCCGGGACCCCAGATACGCAGTATTTT. Protein: CASSAHPGTPDTQYF.

About this clonotype itself: Mismatch with germline at one junction end may stem from a read error. The chain joins TRBV6-5 to TRBJ2-2; either TRBD1 or TRBD2 may supply D (6 bases each). Germline lookup yields CDR1 MNHEY and CDR2 SVGAGI. This CDR3 is 16 amino acids long. Written as DNA, the CDR3 is TGTGCCAGTAGTTACTCGACGCCGGGGGCGGGCGGGGAGCTGTTTTTT. Amino acid sequence: CASSYSTPGAGGELFF.

This clonotype showed up many times. The V call is TRBV5-1, the J call TRBJ2-2; D is undetermined. This CDR3 has 14 amino acids. CDR1 is SGHRS and CDR2 is YFSETQ in the germline V gene. V was trimmed by 1 base and J by 3 bases, leaving 7 bases between them. As DNA, the CDR3 is TGCGCCAGCAGCTTGAGAGTGGACACCGGGGAGCTGTTTTTT. This translates into CASSLRVDTGELFF.

This clonotype was seen ten or more times. CDR3: CASSLKLAGGETQYF. DNA of the CDR3: TGTGCCAGCAGCTTGAAGCTAGCGGGAGGGGAGACCCAGTACTTC. V is TRBV5-6 and J is TRBJ2-5, with 12 nucleotides matching TRBD2. Per germline, CDR1 SGHDT and CDR2 YYEEEE. The CDR3 loop spans 15 amino acids. Trimming cost V 1 base and J 5 bases; bases outside gene matches: 3.

Comment on this clonotype: Its ends do not fully match the called genes, so a read error is possible. The rearrangement joins TRBV10-2 to TRBJ2-1; no definite D call. In germline, CDR1 is WSHSY, CDR2 SAAADI. The CDR3 is 12 residues long. The CDR3 bases are TGCGCCGGCAGTGAGCCCGGATATGAGCAGTTCTTC. Translation: CAGSEPGYEQFF.

This clonotype has ten or more counts. The V gene is TRBV6-1, the J gene TRBJ2-7; 9 positions agree with TRBD1. The CDR3 has 12 residues. The germline V gene has CDR1 MNHNS and CDR2 SASEGT. V was pared by 8 bases and J by 4 bases, with 3 bases of the junction left unmatched. The CDR3 sequence is CASGTGLYEQYF. DNA for the CDR3: TGTGCCAGCGGGACAGGGTTGTACGAGCAGTACTTC.

This clonotype was recorded many times. V is TRBV29-1 and J is TRBJ2-1; no clear D gene. This CDR3 spans 11 amino acids. V lost 3 bases to trimming and J lost 6 bases, with 6 bases between them. Per germline, CDR1 SQVTM and CDR2 ANQGSEA. The CDR3 spells CSVDPFNEQFF. CDR3 nucleotide sequence: TGCAGCGTTGATCCCTTCAATGAGCAGTTCTTC.

The sample holds many counts of this clonotype. This rearrangement joins TRBV5-5 to TRBJ2-5; D ambiguous. The CDR3 is 13 residues long. The V end was cut by 0 bases, the J end by 7 bases, with 10 bases between. Germline V lookup: CDR1 SGHKS, CDR2 YYEKEE (reference sequence). DNA of the CDR3: TGTGCCAGCAGCTTGGAGCCGTTCGGGACCCAGTACTTC. It is translated as CASSLEPFGTQYF.

A few counts support this clonotype. V usage is TRBV5-1 and J usage is TRBJ2-7, with D possibly being TRBD2 (6 bases). CDR3 length: 15 amino acids. From germline, CDR1 is SGHRS and CDR2 YFSETQ. V dropped 0 bases and J dropped 0 bases, with 10 bases sitting between them. Here the CDR3 DNA reads TGCGCCAGCAGCTTGGGAGTGGGAGGCTCCTACGAGCAGTACTTC. The encoded protein is CASSLGVGGSYEQYF.

In the case of this clonotype: A clone one base away is much larger, so this may be a read error. The chain recombines TRBV3-1 with TRBJ2-7; 9 bases fit TRBD2. The CDR3 has 16 amino acids. Germline V gene lookup returns CDR1 LGHDT and CDR2 YNNKEL (reference sequence). Here the CDR3 reads CASSQAGLAGSFEHYF. CDR3 sequence (DNA): TGTGCCAGCAGCCAAGCGGGACTAGCCGGATCTTTCGAGCATTACTTC.